This entry lists 24 T cell receptor beta chains sequenced from one sample in a study of control samples from healthy donors and cancer patients. Libraries were prepared by immunoSEQ multiplex PCR; TCRdb keeps only in-frame clonotypes and omits some of them. Of tens of thousands of clones in the sample, over 85% are singletons; the top ten hold around 1.3%. Sequencing was performed on PBMCs. These receptors were obtained from a woman aged 40-49 years with lung cancer.

The rearrangement joins TRBV14 to TRBJ2-1; 7 positions agree with TRBD2. This CDR3 is built from 12 residues. From germline, CDR1 is SGHDN and CDR2 FVKESK. V lost 2 bases and J lost 9; bases outside the gene matches: 1. The CDR3 loop is CASSQWGGEQFF. Written as DNA, the CDR3 is TGTGCCAGCAGCCAATGGGGGGGTGAGCAGTTCTTC.

The V gene is TRBV27, the J gene TRBJ1-5; 11 bases align to TRBD1. The V segment lost 6 bases and the J segment 7 bases; nucleotides outside the gene matches: 5. Germline V gene data show CDR1 as MNHEY and CDR2 as SMNVEV (reference sequence). The CDR3 consists of 14 residues. The chain's CDR3 is CASRRTGGDQPQHF. DNA for the CDR3: TGTGCCAGCAGAAGGACAGGGGGCGACCAGCCCCAGCATTTT.

The chain carries TRBV2 and TRBJ1-5; no firm D call. Trimming took 6 bases from V and 2 from J, leaving 14 bases between them. Germline V gene data show CDR1 as SNHLY and CDR2 as FYNNEI. The CDR3 is 15 amino acids. CDR3 sequence reads: CASSRGTARNQPQHF. The CDR3 nucleotides are TGTGCCAGCAGCCGGGGAACGGCGCGCAATCAGCCCCAGCATTTT.

J is TRBJ2-1 and V is TRBV19; D is ambiguous. The CDR3 extends over 13 amino acids. Germline V lookup: CDR1 LNHDA, CDR2 SQIVND (reference sequence). Trimming pared 4 bases from V and 5 bases from J, leaving 9 bases between. CDR3 DNA sequence: TGTGCCAGTAGTACACAGACCCACAATGAGCAGTTCTTC. It codes for CASSTQTHNEQFF.

The chain employs TRBV10-1 and TRBJ2-1; 13 bases align to TRBD2. V shed 3 bases, J shed 14 bases, and the junction held 1 base outside the gene matches. This CDR3 contains 12 residues. Per germline, CDR1 WNHNN and CDR2 SYGVQD (reference sequence). The CDR3 coding sequence is TGCGCCAGCAGTGAAGGACTAGCGGGGGAGTTCTTC. Protein sequence: CASSEGLAGEFF.

V and J are TRBV4-1 and TRBJ1-2; no clear D. CDR1 and CDR2 from the germline V gene are MGHRA and YSYEKL. This CDR3 is 11 amino acids long. V lost 9 bases, J lost 7 bases, and 12 bases lay in between. CDR3 in amino acids: CASGEGIGYTF. The CDR3 DNA reads TGCGCCAGTGGGGAAGGGATTGGCTACACCTTC.

The CDR3 bases are TGTGCCTTTGGAGGAGGGGGTCAGCCCCAGCATTTT. Translated: CAFGGGGQPQHF. V is TRBV30 and J is TRBJ1-5; D perhaps matches TRBD1 (6 bases). The CDR3 spans 12 residues. The germline V and J ends were trimmed by 7 bases and 6 bases, with 13 bases remaining between them. Germline-derived CDR1 and CDR2 are GTSNPN and SVGIG (reference sequence).

This chain connects TRBV4-1 to TRBJ1-1, with TRBD1 identical over 9 bases. In germline, CDR1 is MGHRA, CDR2 YSYEKL. There are 15 residues in the CDR3. Losses at the gene ends were 5 bases for V and 2 bases for J; bases not matched to a gene: 6. As DNA, the CDR3 is TGCGCCAGCAGCTATCGCACAGGGGGCAACACTGAAGCTTTCTTT. Translated: CASSYRTGGNTEAFF.

The chain joins TRBV9 to TRBJ2-3; 11 bases align to TRBD2. The CDR3 covers 15 residues. Germline V lookup: CDR1 SGDLS, CDR2 YYNGEE. V lost 3 bases, J lost 4 bases, and 4 bases stayed unmatched. This CDR3 is CASSGYSGGADTQYF. As DNA, the CDR3 is TGTGCCAGCAGCGGTTATAGCGGGGGGGCAGATACGCAGTATTTT.

The V call is TRBV11-2, the J call TRBJ1-3; perhaps TRBD1 as D (6 bases). CDR3 size: 12 residues. Per germline, CDR1 SGHAT and CDR2 FQNNGV. V lost 11 bases, J lost 2 bases, and 10 bases lay in between. The CDR3 loop reads CACKGAGNTIYF. The CDR3 DNA is TGTGCCTGCAAGGGGGCTGGAAACACCATATATTTT.

This clone is a singleton in its sample. The gene calls are TRBV7-8 and TRBJ1-1, with D tentatively TRBD1 (6 bases). The V gene's germline CDR1 is SGHVS and CDR2 FQNEAQ. V was cut by 3 bases and J by 8 bases, with 13 bases left in between. CDR3 length equals 13 residues. The CDR3 bases are TGTGCCAGCAGCTTCGGACAGATGAGGGAAGCTTTCTTT. Its translation is CASSFGQMREAFF.

The chain links TRBV19 to TRBJ1-6; 7 positions match TRBD1. In germline, CDR1 is LNHDA, CDR2 SQIVND (reference sequence). After removal of 5 bases from V and 8 bases from J, the junction contained 3 bases not matched to a gene. The CDR3 totals 13 residues. CDR3 sequence: CASSLQGHSPLHF. CDR3 sequence (DNA): TGTGCCAGTAGTCTACAGGGGCATTCACCCCTCCACTTT.

The V call is TRBV28, the J call TRBJ1-2, with D perhaps matching TRBD1 (5 bases). Trimming removed 4 bases at V and 6 bases at J, with 21 bases between. The CDR3 is made up of 16 amino acids. The germline V gene has CDR1 MDHEN and CDR2 SYDVKM. In nucleotides, the CDR3 is TGTGCCAGCAGTTCCCCCCGGCCGCCGGGGCTTGATGGCTACACCTTC. Translated: CASSSPRPPGLDGYTF.

CDR3 sequence: CASSIAPSDYGYTF. The CDR3, as DNA: TGTGCCAGTAGTATAGCCCCCAGTGACTATGGCTACACCTTC. The chain recombines TRBV19 with TRBJ1-2; D call uncertain. There are 14 residues in the CDR3. V shed 1 base and J shed 3 bases, with 9 bases lying between them. Germline V CDR1 and CDR2: LNHDA, SQIVND (reference sequence).

V usage is TRBV5-1 and J usage is TRBJ1-1; unclear D gene. Germline V gene lookup returns CDR1 SGHRS and CDR2 YFSETQ. CDR3 length: 13 residues. Deletions cut 4 bases from V and 0 bases from J, with 7 bases between. This CDR3 is CASSLNLNTEAFF. CDR3 DNA: TGCGCCAGCAGCCTTAACTTGAACACTGAAGCTTTCTTT.

The chain joins TRBV6-1 to TRBJ2-7; D remains unclear. The V end lost 3 bases, the J end lost 9 bases, and 21 bases lay between the germline ends. Germline CDR1 MNHNS, CDR2 SASEGT. There are 15 residues in the CDR3. The CDR3 here is CASSDLGPVLHVQYF. The CDR3 coding sequence is TGTGCCAGCAGTGACCTCGGACCGGTATTACACGTGCAGTACTTC.

The chain links TRBV3-1 (or the pseudogene TRBV3-2) to TRBJ1-2, with D possibly matching TRBD1 (5 bases). The V end lost 0 bases, the J end lost 6 bases, and 20 bases lay between the germline ends. Germline values: CDR1 LGHDT, CDR2 YNNKEL (reference sequence). The CDR3 is made up of 17 amino acids. The CDR3, as DNA: TGTGCCAGCAGCCAAGATATAATCCATTGGCAGGGAAATGGCTACACCTTC. Translation gives CASSQDIIHWQGNGYTF.

CDR3 DNA: TGTGCCACCAGCAGAGATTTGGCGGGGACGAGTGAAGCTTTCTTT. The encoded protein is CATSRDLAGTSEAFF. The J gene is TRBJ1-1, the V gene TRBV15; TRBD1 might be the D (5 bases). The V and J ends lost 0 bases and 7 bases respectively, with 15 bases between them. Germline CDR1 reads LNHNV; CDR2 reads YYDKDF (reference sequence). The CDR3 runs 15 residues.

This chain links TRBV5-1 with TRBJ1-3; D gene ambiguous. The CDR3 is 16 residues long. Germline values: CDR1 SGHRS, CDR2 YFSETQ. Trimming pared 4 bases from V and 3 bases from J, leaving 17 bases between. The CDR3 DNA reads as TGCGCCAGCAGCCCTATTCCCCAGGCTGGTGGAAACACCATATATTTT. This sequence encodes CASSPIPQAGGNTIYF. Using reference TRBV5-1 and TRBJ1-3 for the parts outside the CDR3, the full variable domain is KAGVTQTPRYLIKTRGQQVTLSCSPISGHRSVSWYQQTPGQGLQFLFEYFSETQRNKGNFPGRFSGRQFSNSRSEMNVSTLELGDSALYLCASSPIPQAGGNTIYFGEGSWLTVV.

The V gene is TRBV6-4, the J gene TRBJ1-1; D is uncertain. V was shortened by 6 bases and J by 2 bases, with 16 bases between the two germline ends. Germline values: CDR1 MRHNA, CDR2 SNTAGT. The CDR3 consists of 15 residues. CDR3 in DNA: TGTGCCAGCAGCCTACACGGCATTCTCAACACTGAAGCTTTCTTT. It is translated as CASSLHGILNTEAFF.

The CDR3, as DNA: TGTGCCTGGACCATATTAGCGCCTAACTATGGCTACACCTTC. This encodes CAWTILAPNYGYTF. The chain joins TRBV30 to TRBJ1-2; unclear D gene. This CDR3 is 14 amino acids long. Trimming removed 4 bases at V and 0 bases at J, with 12 bases between. CDR1 and CDR2 from the germline V gene are GTSNPN and SVGIG (reference sequence).

The CDR3, as DNA: TGCGCCAGCAGCTTTCGAGAGCAAACCACTGAAGCTTTCTTT. This gives the protein CASSFREQTTEAFF. The genes are TRBV5-1 and TRBJ1-1; no firm D call. Germline V lookup: CDR1 SGHRS, CDR2 YFSETQ. The CDR3 is made up of 14 amino acids. V was clipped by 2 bases and J by 4 bases, with 12 bases between them.

The chain uses TRBV18 and TRBJ1-5; 8 bases align to TRBD1. This CDR3 is 16 amino acids long. Losses at the gene ends were 3 bases for V and 3 bases for J; bases not matched to a gene: 7. Germline CDR1 is KGHSH and CDR2 is LQKENI. As DNA, the CDR3 is TGTGCCAGCTCACCCGGACAGGGCCCCTACAATCAGCCCCAGCATTTT. Translation: CASSPGQGPYNQPQHF.

A remark on this clone: The same CDR3 also results from other DNA sequences found in this sample. The chain combines TRBV5-1 with TRBJ1-1; 8 positions match TRBD1. Losses at the gene ends were 4 bases for V and 1 base for J; bases not matched to a gene: 3. CDR1 and CDR2 from the germline V gene are SGHRS and YFSETQ. CDR3 length: 14 residues. The CDR3 DNA reads TGCGCCAGCAGCCCCGGGACAGGGAACACTGAAGCTTTCTTT. As protein: CASSPGTGNTEAFF.